Sequencing of this TCR beta chain was carried out in a study of yellow fever vaccine responses in identical twins (dated by TCRdb to the late 2010s). Some background on the complete study: The study precisely tracked vaccine-responding T cell clones in identical twins.

General study outcomes and caveats: The T cell response to vaccination in identical twins was reported by the authors to appear partly convergent and partly personalized.

Receptor libraries were prepared by RT-PCR. Sequencer: Illumina HiSeq 2500. TCRdb passed the public sequencing reads through fastp at Q25 and MiXCR, retaining productive beta sequences. Identical CDR3 protein sequences are pooled into one entry, listed with their most common genes and DNA. This sample holds 3,500 to 5,000 distinct CDR3 sequences; roughly 81% were observed only once. The leading ten clones occupy about 2.4% of the sample. CDR1 and CDR2, looked up from the germline V gene, are SQVTM and ANQGSEA. From V the trimming removes 6 bases and from J it removes 9 bases, while the gene matches leave 10 bases of the junction unaccounted for. The cysteine opens and the phenylalanine closes a CDR3 of 14 amino acids. The CDR3 DNA has 42 bases and is translated from base 1. As for this clonotype: Its antigen remains undetermined. No clone much larger than this one lies a single base away; base qualities are absent.

The source is a woman between 18 and 30 years old who received the yellow fever vaccine. Donor details come from another sample of the same person, matched by shared clones. This sample comprised T cells from blood (PBMCs), unsorted or a sorted subset (not recorded which), obtained before or after yellow fever vaccination (not recorded which). Recombination joined TRBV29-1 with TRBJ2-1, and 11 junction bases match TRBD2. At the DNA level, the sequence is TGCAGCGTCCTGGTAGCGGGAGGGCCGGGTGAGCAGTTCTTC. The resulting protein is CSVLVAGGPGEQFF.